The rows below give T cell receptor beta chains drawn from one sample of a study of cytomegalovirus exposure and HLA in healthy donors. This table comes from immunoSEQ multiplex PCR, and its TCRdb copy is limited to in-frame clones, with some not included. In the table there are about 190,000 clones, around 73% of which are singletons. The specimen sequenced was PBMCs. The receptor set was obtained from a woman aged 30 to 39 in good health and CMV-seropositive. CDR3s include the opening cysteine and the closing phenylalanine or tryptophan. Each record gives: D gene, V gene, clone size, J gene, CDR3 DNA, CDR3 protein. A D gene is named only where the DNA matches it firmly. Size is stated for part of the rows, as once, few or many counts, or as a class when the clone is expanded.

>NA|TRBV19|NA|TRBJ1-2
TGTGCCAGTAGTATCGGAGGGGTCGGTTTTGGCTACACCTTC
CASSIGGVGFGYTF
>NA|TRBV7-8|NA|TRBJ1-6
TGTGCCAGCAGCTTCGGACAGTTTAATTCACCCCTCCACTTT
CASSFGQFNSPLHF
>NA|TRBV28|NA|TRBJ1-4
TGTGCCAGCAGACAACAGGGCCGGGATGAAAAACTGTTTTTT
CASRQQGRDEKLFF
>TRBD2|TRBV5-6|NA|TRBJ2-5
TGTGCCAGCAGCTTGACTAGCGGGGGGGCATGGGGAGAGACCCAGTACTTC
CASSLTSGGAWGETQYF
>NA|TRBV2|NA|TRBJ1-1
TGTGCCAGCAGTGACGCGGGTCAGAGGGCTAGAGTAGCTTTCTTT
CASSDAGQRARVAFF
>NA|TRBV4-3|NA|TRBJ1-2
TGCGCCAGCAGCCAAGATGACAGGCACTATGGCTACACCTTC
CASSQDDRHYGYTF
>NA|TRBV27|NA|TRBJ1-1
TGTGCCAGCAGTTTGGGGGGAAACACTGAAGCTTTCTTT
CASSLGGNTEAFF
>TRBD1|TRBV19|NA|TRBJ1-2
TGTGCCAGTAGACCGGGACAGGGGACCTCTGGCTACACCTTC
CASRPGQGTSGYTF
>TRBD1|TRBV15|once|TRBJ2-7
TGTGCCACCAGCAGGGGGACGGGACAGCCGTACGAGCAGTACTTC
CATSRGTGQPYEQYF
>NA|TRBV4-1|NA|TRBJ1-1
TGCGCCAGCAGCCTACAGGAAGGCACTGAAGCTTTCTTT
CASSLQEGTEAFF
>TRBD2|TRBV5-1|NA|TRBJ2-7
TGCGCCAGCAGCCACCCGCTAGCGGGCGGCGAGCAGTACTTC
CASSHPLAGGEQYF
>NA|TRBV6-1|once|TRBJ1-4
TGTGCCAGCAGCGGGGCGGGGGGCGGCGAAAAACTGTTTTTT
CASSGAGGGEKLFF
>TRBD2|TRBV2|NA|TRBJ2-3
TGTGCCAGCATAATCCTGCTAGCGGGGATGAGTGCAACAGATACGCAGTATTTT
CASIILLAGMSATDTQYF
>NA|TRBV11-2|NA|TRBJ2-1
TGTGCCAGCAGCCCTCGGCTAGACCCCTACAATGAGCAGTTCTTC
CASSPRLDPYNEQFF
>NA|TRBV2|NA|TRBJ1-4
TGTGCCAGCAGTGAAACAGGGCTATTCGCTGAAAAACTGTTTTTT
CASSETGLFAEKLFF
>TRBD1|TRBV28|NA|TRBJ1-2
TGTGCCAGCAGTTCCAGCGCTAGAACAGGGGCAGGAGGCTACACCTTC
CASSSSARTGAGGYTF
>NA|TRBV29-1|few|TRBJ2-7
TGCAGCGTTGGTGGTTCGGGTGAAAGGTACTTC
CSVGGSGERYF
>TRBD2|TRBV6-5|NA|TRBJ2-1
TGTGCCAGCAGCCCGTCGGGGGGGCTTTATGAGCAGTTCTTC
CASSPSGGLYEQFF
>NA|TRBV4-3|NA|TRBJ1-2
TGCGCCAGCAGCCAAGACATGGGACTGCCCCTCTACTATGGCTACACCTTC
CASSQDMGLPLYYGYTF
>NA|TRBV21-1|NA|TRBJ1-3
TGTGCCAGCATCCAAGGGGGGGGCGGTGGAAACACCATATATTTT
CASIQGGGGGNTIYF
>NA|TRBV6-4|once|TRBJ1-5
TGTGTCAGGGAGCCCTACAATCAGCCCCAGCATTTT
CVREPYNQPQHF
>NA|TRBV6-5|NA|TRBJ2-3
TGTGCCAGCACCCCCCCGGGCACAGATACGCAGTATTTT
CASTPPGTDTQYF
>NA|TRBV5-1|NA|TRBJ2-5
TGCGCCAGCAGCCCGAACCGCGACAAACCGGGGGAGACCCAGTACTTC
CASSPNRDKPGETQYF
>NA|TRBV10-2|NA|TRBJ1-1
TGCGCCAGCAGTGAGTCGAGGCAGGGTTTAGGAGTTTTCTTT
CASSESRQGLGVFF
>NA|TRBV7-2|NA|TRBJ1-2
TGTGCCAGCAGGCAAGCAGGGCAATATGGCTACACCTTC
CASRQAGQYGYTF
>NA|TRBV7-2|NA|TRBJ2-7
TGTGCCAGCAGCTTAGCGGGCAGGGGCCACGAGCAGTACTTC
CASSLAGRGHEQYF
>TRBD1|TRBV5-1|few|TRBJ2-5
TGCGCCAGCGGGGGACAGGGAGTTTGGCAAGAGACCCAGTACTTC
CASGGQGVWQETQYF
>NA|TRBV18|NA|TRBJ2-7
TGTGCCAGCTCACCCCCGTCCGGGACTTCGGCCTACGAGCAGTACTTC
CASSPPSGTSAYEQYF
>NA|TRBV7-9|once|TRBJ1-4
TGTGCCAGCGGCGAGGACAGAGTAGGAGAAAAACTGTTTTTT
CASGEDRVGEKLFF
>TRBD2|TRBV7-2|NA|TRBJ2-5
TGTGCCAGCAGCTTAGATCGGGGGGGAGAGACCCAGTACTTC
CASSLDRGGETQYF
>NA|TRBV19|NA|TRBJ2-3
TGTGCCAGCTCGGGGCAGTATTTT
CASSGQYF
>TRBD1|TRBV25-1|NA|TRBJ1-2
TGTGCCAGCAGCGGGGGACAGGGGGCGAGTGGCTACACCTTC
CASSGGQGASGYTF
>NA|TRBV30|NA|TRBJ2-7
TGTGCCTGGAGTAACGGGGGTTACGAGCAGTACTTC
CAWSNGGYEQYF
>NA|TRBV5-1|NA|TRBJ2-5
TGCGCCAGCAGTGTTCAGCAAGAGACCCAGTACTTC
CASSVQQETQYF
>NA|TRBV4-1|NA|TRBJ2-1
TGCGCCAGCAGCCAAGATCTGGTGACTACCTACAATGAGCAGTTCTTC
CASSQDLVTTYNEQFF